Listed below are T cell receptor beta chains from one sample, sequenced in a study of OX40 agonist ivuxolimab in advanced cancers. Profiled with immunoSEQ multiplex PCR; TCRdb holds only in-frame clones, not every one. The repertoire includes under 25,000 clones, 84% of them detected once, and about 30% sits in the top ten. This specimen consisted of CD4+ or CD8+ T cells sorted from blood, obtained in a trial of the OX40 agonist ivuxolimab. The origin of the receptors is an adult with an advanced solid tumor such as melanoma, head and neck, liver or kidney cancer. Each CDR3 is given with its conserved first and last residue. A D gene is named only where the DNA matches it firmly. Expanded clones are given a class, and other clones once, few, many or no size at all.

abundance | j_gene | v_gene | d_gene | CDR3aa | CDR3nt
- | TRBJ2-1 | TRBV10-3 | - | CAAEGLVGNEQFF | TGTGCCGCAGAGGGCCTAGTTGGAAATGAGCAGTTCTTC
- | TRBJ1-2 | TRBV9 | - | CASSEQGYPTNYGYTF | TGTGCCAGCAGCGAGCAGGGTTATCCCACGAACTATGGCTACACCTTC
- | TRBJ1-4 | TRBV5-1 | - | CASSPGIGATNEKLFF | TGCGCCAGCAGCCCTGGGATAGGGGCAACTAATGAAAAACTGTTTTTT
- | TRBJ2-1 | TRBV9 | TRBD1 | CASSGSRGLGEQFF | TGTGCCAGCAGCGGGTCCAGGGGGCTAGGGGAGCAGTTCTTC
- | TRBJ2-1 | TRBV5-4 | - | CASSTLANEQFF | TGTGCCAGCAGCACCCTAGCGAATGAGCAGTTCTTC
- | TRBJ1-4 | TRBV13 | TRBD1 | CASSSRGRDRSNEKLFF | TGTGCCAGCAGCTCCAGGGGCCGGGACAGGTCTAATGAAAAACTGTTTTTT
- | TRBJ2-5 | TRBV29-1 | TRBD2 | CSVEDYGGVLRVGQETQYF | TGCAGCGTTGAAGATTACGGGGGGGTTTTACGTGTCGGCCAAGAGACCCAGTACTTC
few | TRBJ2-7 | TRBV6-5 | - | CASSYQGGGYEQYF | TGTGCCAGCAGTTATCAGGGGGGCGGCTACGAGCAGTACTTC
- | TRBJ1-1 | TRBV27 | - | CASSFLGSTEAFF | TGTGCCAGCAGTTTTCTGGGCAGCACTGAAGCTTTCTTT
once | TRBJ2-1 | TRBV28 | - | CASSTPAAGAHNEQFF | TGTGCCAGCAGTACCCCCGCAGCCGGCGCCCACAATGAGCAGTTCTTC
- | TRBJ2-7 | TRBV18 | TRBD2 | CASSPTLAGLYEQYF | TGTGCCAGCTCACCGACGCTAGCGGGACTGTACGAGCAGTACTTC
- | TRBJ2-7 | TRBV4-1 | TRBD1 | CASSQITGTGYEQYF | TGCGCCAGCAGCCAGATAACCGGGACAGGGTACGAGCAGTACTTC
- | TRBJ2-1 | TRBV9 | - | CASSPTTGFNEQFF | TGTGCCAGCAGCCCTACCACAGGGTTCAATGAGCAGTTCTTC
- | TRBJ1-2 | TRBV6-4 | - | CASSATANYGYTF | TGTGCCAGCAGTGCGACAGCGAACTATGGCTACACCTTC
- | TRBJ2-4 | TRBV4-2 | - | CASSQDALTDIQYF | TGTGCCAGCAGCCAAGATGCACTTACGGACATTCAGTACTTC
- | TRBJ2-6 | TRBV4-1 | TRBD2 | CASSLRGEGQTSGANVLTF | TGCGCCAGCAGCCTTCGAGGGGAGGGGCAGACCTCTGGGGCCAACGTCCTGACTTTC
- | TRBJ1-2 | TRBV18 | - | CASSPLEGANYGYTF | TGTGCCAGCTCACCACTAGAAGGGGCTAACTATGGCTACACCTTC
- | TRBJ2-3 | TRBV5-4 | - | CASSSRVSEPDTQYF | TGTGCCAGCAGCTCCCGGGTTAGCGAGCCAGATACGCAGTATTTT
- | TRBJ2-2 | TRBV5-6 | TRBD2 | CASSLWISSGKAGELFF | TGTGCCAGCAGCTTATGGATATCTAGCGGGAAAGCCGGGGAGCTGTTTTTT
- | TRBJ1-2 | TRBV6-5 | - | CASSLMGRVDYGYTF | TGTGCCAGCAGCCTGATGGGCCGAGTCGACTATGGCTACACCTTC
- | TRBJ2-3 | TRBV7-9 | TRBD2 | CASSLGASGDRTDTQYF | TGTGCCAGCAGCTTAGGGGCTAGCGGGGACCGCACAGATACGCAGTATTTT
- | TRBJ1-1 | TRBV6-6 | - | CASTMTGGEAFF | TGTGCCAGCACCATGACAGGCGGTGAAGCTTTCTTT
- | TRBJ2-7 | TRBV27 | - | CASSLSNGYSYEQYF | TGTGCCAGCAGTTTATCTAATGGCTATTCCTACGAGCAGTACTTC
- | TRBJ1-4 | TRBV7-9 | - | CASSRGGTNEKLFF | TGTGCCAGCAGTAGAGGGGGAACTAATGAAAAACTGTTTTTT
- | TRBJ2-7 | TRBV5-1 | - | CASRLRSEPPYEQYF | TGCGCCAGCAGGTTGCGTAGCGAACCTCCCTACGAGCAGTACTTC
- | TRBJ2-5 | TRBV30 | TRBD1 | CAWSPPGQGEYF | TGTGCCTGGAGTCCCCCAGGACAGGGCGAGTACTTC
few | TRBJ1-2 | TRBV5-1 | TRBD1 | CASSPRTGGHGYTF | TGCGCCAGCAGCCCCCGGACAGGGGGCCATGGCTACACCTTC
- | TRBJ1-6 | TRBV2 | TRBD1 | CASSGTGGYNSPLHF | TGTGCCAGCAGTGGGACAGGGGGCTATAATTCACCCCTCCACTTT
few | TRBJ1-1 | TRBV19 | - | CASSIDWTPNTEAFF | TGTGCCAGTAGTATTGACTGGACACCAAACACTGAAGCTTTCTTT
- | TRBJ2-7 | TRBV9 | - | CASSVGTDEQYF | TGTGCCAGCAGCGTAGGGACGGACGAGCAGTACTTC
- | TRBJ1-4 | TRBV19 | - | CASSTRLGASTNEKLFF | TGTGCCAGTAGTACCCGCCTGGGGGCGAGTACTAATGAAAAACTGTTTTTT
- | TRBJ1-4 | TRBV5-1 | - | CASSFQTGSNEKLFF | TGCGCCAGCAGCTTCCAGACAGGATCTAATGAAAAACTGTTTTTT
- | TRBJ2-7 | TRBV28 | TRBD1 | CASSFDRVGFDEQYF | TGTGCCAGCAGTTTCGACAGGGTAGGCTTCGACGAGCAGTACTTC
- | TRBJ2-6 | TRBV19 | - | CASSSRQGGANVLTF | TGTGCCAGTAGTTCCCGACAAGGTGGGGCCAACGTCCTGACTTTC
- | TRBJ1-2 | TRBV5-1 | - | CASSPPGAGLLGGGYTF | TGCGCCAGCAGCCCCCCCGGGGCAGGGCTCCTGGGTGGTGGCTACACCTTC
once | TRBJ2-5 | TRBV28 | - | CASSLPGERSTQYF | TGTGCCAGCAGTTTACCGGGAGAAAGAAGCACCCAGTACTTC
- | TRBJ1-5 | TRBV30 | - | CAWSVRGNQPQHF | TGTGCCTGGAGTGTACGAGGGAATCAGCCCCAGCATTTT
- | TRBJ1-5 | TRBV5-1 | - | CASSLGTDQPQHF | TGCGCCAGCAGCTTGGGTACGGATCAGCCCCAGCATTTT
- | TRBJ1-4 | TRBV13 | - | CASSLAASATNEKLFF | TGTGCCAGCAGCTTAGCAGCGTCCGCAACTAATGAAAAACTGTTTTTT
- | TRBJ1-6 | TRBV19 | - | CASSIGPQRYNSPLHF | TGTGCCAGTAGTATAGGACCCCAGAGATATAATTCACCCCTCCACTTT
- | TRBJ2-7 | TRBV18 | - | CASSPVEREDYEQYF | TGTGCCAGCTCACCCGTTGAGCGAGAAGATTACGAGCAGTACTTC
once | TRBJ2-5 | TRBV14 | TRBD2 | CASSLGRDRRETQYF | TGTGCCAGCAGCCTGGGGAGGGATCGGCGAGAGACCCAGTACTTC
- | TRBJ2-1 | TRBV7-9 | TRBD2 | CASSTGLAASNEQFF | TGTGCCAGCAGCACAGGACTAGCGGCTTCCAATGAGCAGTTCTTC
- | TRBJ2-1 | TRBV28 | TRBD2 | CASSPPSGSRASNEQFF | TGTGCCAGCAGTCCACCTAGCGGGAGTAGGGCTTCCAATGAGCAGTTCTTC
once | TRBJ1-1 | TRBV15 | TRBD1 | CATSSGTVRNTEAFF | TGTGCCACCAGCAGCGGGACAGTAAGAAACACTGAAGCTTTCTTT
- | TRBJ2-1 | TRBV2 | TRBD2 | CASILAGNNEQFF | TGTGCCAGCATACTAGCGGGAAACAATGAGCAGTTCTTC
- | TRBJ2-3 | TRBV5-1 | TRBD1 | CASSLEGATGINTDTQYF | TGCGCCAGCAGCTTGGAGGGGGCCACAGGGATAAACACAGATACGCAGTATTTT
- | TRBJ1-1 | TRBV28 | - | CASGGSGDTEAFF | TGTGCCAGCGGGGGGTCGGGGGACACTGAAGCTTTCTTT
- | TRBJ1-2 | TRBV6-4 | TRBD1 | CASSEGTGTNYGYTF | TGTGCCAGCAGTGAAGGGACAGGGACCAACTATGGCTACACCTTC
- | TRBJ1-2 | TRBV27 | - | CASSSRGLSETF | TGTGCCAGCAGTTCACGGGGCCTTAGCGAGACCTTC
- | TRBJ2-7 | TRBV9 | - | CASSVVPGELYEQYF | TGTGCCAGCAGCGTAGTCCCGGGGGAGTTATACGAGCAGTACTTC
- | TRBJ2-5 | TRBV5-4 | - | CASSSFQGGVAETQYF | TGTGCCAGCAGCTCGTTTCAGGGGGGGGTCGCAGAGACCCAGTACTTC